This T cell receptor beta chain emerged from a study of tumor and adjacent non-tumor tissue in lung cancer. Study information: Aged about 31 to 80 years, patients included nine to eleven men and a handful of women with stage I to III disease. Notes on the study in general: Compared with tumor, normal lung showed significantly lower TCR diversity.

The library came from three nested PCR rounds adapted from ARM-PCR protocols. Via MiXCR, TCRdb re-called the multiplex PCR reads, giving one row per CDR3 protein. The sample lists around 76,000 distinct CDR3 sequences; just over 75% were seen once. There are 14 residues in the CDR3. Germline V gives CDR1 MNHNS, CDR2 SASEGT. This sample's RNA came from whole unsorted tissue. Distant lung tissue was collected more than 3 cm away from the tumor edge. With regard to this clonotype: Its specificity is unknown. A much larger clonotype is one base distant, so this may be a read error.

The clonotype comes from a man aged 65 to 79 with non-small cell lung cancer. J is TRBJ1-4 and V is TRBV6-1; D may be TRBD1 (6 bases). Sequenced material: distant non-tumor lung tissue. The CDR3 bases are TGTGCCAGCAATCACAGGGCGGTTGATGAAAGACTGTTTTTT. As protein: CASNHRAVDERLFF.